These 17 T cell receptor beta chains were all obtained from the same sample, sequenced in a study of T cell responses to AZD1222 COVID-19 vaccine. Assay: immunoSEQ multiplex PCR; the TCRdb copy retains only in-frame clones and omits some. The sample has just under 150,000 clones; around nine tenths are singletons. The material was peripheral blood, obtained 28 days after the second AZD1222 dose. These receptors were taken from an adult who received the AZD1222 COVID-19 vaccine.

The V call is TRBV19, the J call TRBJ1-5; D remains ambiguous. The CDR3 contains 14 residues. CDR1 is LNHDA and CDR2 is SQIVND in the germline V gene (reference sequence). Trimming shortened V by 7 bases and J by 4 bases, and 14 bases separated the two germline ends. Here the CDR3 DNA reads TGTGCCAGTACCCAAGGCGGATGGAATCAGCCCCAGCATTTT. Protein product: CASTQGGWNQPQHF.

V usage is TRBV7-9 and J usage is TRBJ1-1; D remains unclear. The germline V gene encodes CDR1 SEHNR and CDR2 FQNEAQ (reference sequence). Trimming left V 1 base short and J 5 bases short, with 11 bases between. The CDR3 runs to 14 residues. CDR3 nucleotides: TGTGCCAGCAGCTTAGGTACAGAGCGGACTGAAGCTTTCTTT. Amino acids: CASSLGTERTEAFF.

This rearrangement joins TRBV6-5 to TRBJ2-3; 10 bases fit TRBD1. The CDR3 is made up of 16 amino acids. V lost 2 bases and J lost 6; bases outside the gene matches: 8. Germline lookup yields CDR1 MNHEY and CDR2 SVGAGI. This chain's CDR3 is CASSYRLGTGADTQYF. The CDR3 DNA is TGTGCCAGCAGTTACCGCCTCGGGACAGGGGCGGATACGCAGTATTTT.

The chain joins TRBV5-4 to TRBJ2-1, with D tentatively TRBD2 (6 bases). Germline lookup yields CDR1 SGHNT and CDR2 YYREEE (reference sequence). The V end was cut by 0 bases, the J end by 5 bases, with 12 bases between. The CDR3 contains 15 residues. The CDR3 sequence: CASSLVGDLHNEQFF. Here the CDR3 DNA reads TGTGCCAGCAGCTTGGTAGGGGACTTGCACAATGAGCAGTTCTTC. Supplemented by reference TRBV5-4 and TRBJ2-1, the full variable domain reads ETGVTQSPTHLIKTRGQQVTLRCSSQSGHNTVSWYQQALGQGPQFIFQYYREEENGRGNFPPRFSGLQFPNYSSELNVNALELDDSALYLCASSLVGDLHNEQFFGPGTRLTVL.

A single count supports this clone. The V gene is TRBV18, the J gene TRBJ1-2; TRBD1 is a possible D gene (5 bases). Germline CDR1 and CDR2: KGHSH and LQKENI. Trimming shortened V by 3 bases and J by 0 bases, and 11 bases separated the two germline ends. This CDR3 comprises 15 residues. Here the CDR3 DNA reads TGTGCCAGCTCACCGCGGACACCAACTAACTATGGCTACACCTTC. This codes for CASSPRTPTNYGYTF.

The CDR3 bases are TGTGCCAGCACTCGTGCAAGGTCTAATGAAAAACTGTTTTTT. It codes for CASTRARSNEKLFF. The V gene is TRBV2, the J gene TRBJ1-4, with D unresolved. CDR1 and CDR2 (germline): SNHLY, FYNNEI. V dropped 7 bases and J dropped 3 bases, with 12 bases sitting between them. The length of the CDR3 is 14 residues.

This chain connects TRBV2 to TRBJ2-2; 9 positions agree with TRBD1. The CDR3 totals 13 residues. V lost 4 bases, J lost 6 bases, and 0 bases stayed unmatched. Germline V gene data show CDR1 as SNHLY and CDR2 as FYNNEI. Here the CDR3 DNA reads TGTGCCAGCAGTGGACAGGGGGCCGGGGAGCTGTTTTTT. As protein: CASSGQGAGELFF.

The chain couples TRBV7-9 to TRBJ1-1; D not certain. Germline V CDR1 and CDR2: SEHNR, FQNEAQ (reference sequence). This CDR3 contains 18 residues. With 1 base removed from V and 1 base from J, the gap between germline ends came to 19 bases. The CDR3 bases are TGTGCCAGCAGCTTAGTGGCAAGAAAACAAAAACCGAACACTGAAGCTTTCTTT. Encoded protein: CASSLVARKQKPNTEAFF.

The chain carries TRBV27 and TRBJ1-1; D not certain. The germline gives CDR1 MNHEY, CDR2 SMNVEV (reference sequence). The CDR3 length is 14 residues. V lost 3 bases and J lost 3, with 11 bases in between. The CDR3 region is CASSFQLGHTEAFF. In nucleotides, the CDR3 is TGTGCCAGCAGTTTTCAGCTTGGGCACACTGAAGCTTTCTTT.

This clone was counted between two and nine times. V gene TRBV27 combines with J gene TRBJ2-1, with a possible D match to TRBD1 (6 bases). Germline-derived CDR1 and CDR2 are MNHEY and SMNVEV (reference sequence). There are 15 residues in the CDR3. The V gene lost 7 bases and the J gene lost 10 bases, with 23 bases spanning the gap. The DNA for the CDR3 is TGTGCCAGCAATCCCCTGGGGGCCCAGGGATCCGAGCAGTTCTTC. Translated, it gives CASNPLGAQGSEQFF.

The chain is built from TRBV13 and TRBJ2-7; 8 bases are shared with TRBD2. Germline V gene lookup returns CDR1 PRHDT and CDR2 FYEKMQ (reference sequence). The CDR3 covers 15 residues. The ends lost 7 bases at V and 0 bases at J; junction bases unmatched: 8. Here the CDR3 reads CASTKREGSSYEQYF. CDR3 sequence (DNA): TGTGCCAGCACAAAACGGGAGGGCAGCTCCTACGAGCAGTACTTC.

The genes are TRBV15 and TRBJ1-1; D is possibly TRBD1 (5 bases). This CDR3 has 15 residues. Germline CDR1 is LNHNV and CDR2 is YYDKDF (reference sequence). V shed 0 bases and J shed 4 bases, with 12 bases lying between them. For the CDR3, the DNA is TGTGCCACCAGCAGAGATATGGGGCTGGGCACTGAAGCTTTCTTT. Its protein is CATSRDMGLGTEAFF.

The genes are TRBV5-1 and TRBJ1-3; a possible D gene is TRBD1 (5 bases). Germline values: CDR1 SGHRS, CDR2 YFSETQ. The CDR3 is 16 residues long. V was trimmed by 3 bases and J by 0 bases, leaving 13 bases between them. The CDR3, as DNA: TGCGCCAGCAGCTCGGGACTCTTTGGCTCTGGAAACACCATATATTTT. It translates to CASSSGLFGSGNTIYF.

J is TRBJ1-3 and V is TRBV2; D is undetermined. The V end was cut by 4 bases, the J end by 4 bases, with 8 bases between. The CDR3 contains 13 residues. CDR1 and CDR2 from the germline V gene are SNHLY and FYNNEI. The CDR3 protein is CASSGVVGNTIYF. CDR3 DNA: TGTGCCAGCAGTGGGGTAGTCGGAAACACCATATATTTT.

This clone was recorded a few times. The chain joins TRBV10-2 to TRBJ1-1, with TRBD1 matching 7 bases. V dropped 0 bases and J dropped 3; count of bases not matched to a gene: 7. The CDR3 is 16 amino acids. CDR1 is WSHSY and CDR2 is SAAADI in the germline V gene. The chain's CDR3 is CASSESGARGYTEAFF. The CDR3 bases are TGCGCCAGCAGTGAGTCAGGGGCCAGGGGGTACACTGAAGCTTTCTTT.

The CDR3 DNA reads TGTGCCAGCTCACCAGGGCGGCCCAGGGACACTGAAGCTTTCTTT. Its translation: CASSPGRPRDTEAFF. The rearrangement links TRBV18 to TRBJ1-1, with D perhaps TRBD1 (5 bases). Trimming cost V 2 bases and J 3 bases, with 13 bases left between them. This CDR3 region has 15 residues. Germline V lookup: CDR1 KGHSH, CDR2 LQKENI.

This clone was counted a single time. The chain uses TRBV18 and TRBJ1-1; a possible D gene is TRBD1 (5 bases). This CDR3 contains 17 residues. Germline loops: CDR1 KGHSH, CDR2 LQKENI. The V gene lost 0 bases and the J gene lost 5 bases, with 19 bases spanning the gap. The CDR3 reads CASSPPLIGTNGTEAFF. CDR3 coding DNA: TGTGCCAGCTCACCACCCTTGATCGGGACTAACGGAACTGAAGCTTTCTTT. The entire variable domain, with the rest obtained from reference TRBV18 and TRBJ1-1, is as follows: NAGVMQNPRHLVRRRGQEARLRCSPMKGHSHVYWYRQLPEEGLKFMVYLQKENIIDESGMPKERFSAEFPKEGPSILRIQQVVRGDSAAYFCASSPPLIGTNGTEAFFGQGTRLTVV.